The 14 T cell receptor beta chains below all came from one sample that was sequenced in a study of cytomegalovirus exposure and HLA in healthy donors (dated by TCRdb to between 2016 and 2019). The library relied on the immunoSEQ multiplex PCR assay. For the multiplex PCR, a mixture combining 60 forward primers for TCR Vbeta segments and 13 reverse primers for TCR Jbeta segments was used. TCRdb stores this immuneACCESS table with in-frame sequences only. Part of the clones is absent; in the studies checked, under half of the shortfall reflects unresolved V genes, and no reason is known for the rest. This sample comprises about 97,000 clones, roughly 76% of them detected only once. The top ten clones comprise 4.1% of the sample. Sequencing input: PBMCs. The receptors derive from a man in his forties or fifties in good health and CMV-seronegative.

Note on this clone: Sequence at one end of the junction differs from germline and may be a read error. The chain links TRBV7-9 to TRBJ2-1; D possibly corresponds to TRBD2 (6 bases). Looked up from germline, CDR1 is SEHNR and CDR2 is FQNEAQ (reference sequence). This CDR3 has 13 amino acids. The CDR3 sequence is CSSRRDLYNEQFF. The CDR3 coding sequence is TGTTCCAGCAGGCGGGACCTCTACAATGAGCAGTTCTTC.

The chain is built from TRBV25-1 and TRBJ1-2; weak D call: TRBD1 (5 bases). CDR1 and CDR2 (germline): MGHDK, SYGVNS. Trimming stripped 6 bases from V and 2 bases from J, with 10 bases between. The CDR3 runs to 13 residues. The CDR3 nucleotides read TGTGCCAGCAGGCGGGACGGCAACTATGGCTACACCTTC. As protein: CASRRDGNYGYTF.

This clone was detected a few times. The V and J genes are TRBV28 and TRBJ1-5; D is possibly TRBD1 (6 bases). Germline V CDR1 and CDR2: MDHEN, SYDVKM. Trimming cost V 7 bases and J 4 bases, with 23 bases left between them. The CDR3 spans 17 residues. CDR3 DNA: TGTGCCAGCACCACACCGACTGGGACATATGATAATCAGCCCCAGCATTTT. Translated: CASTTPTGTYDNQPQHF. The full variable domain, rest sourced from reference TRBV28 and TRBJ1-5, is DVKVTQSSRYLVKRTGEKVFLECVQDMDHENMFWYRQDPGLGLRLIYFSYDVKMKEKGDIPEGYSVSREKKERFSLILESASTNQTSMYLCASTTPTGTYDNQPQHFGDGTRLSIL.

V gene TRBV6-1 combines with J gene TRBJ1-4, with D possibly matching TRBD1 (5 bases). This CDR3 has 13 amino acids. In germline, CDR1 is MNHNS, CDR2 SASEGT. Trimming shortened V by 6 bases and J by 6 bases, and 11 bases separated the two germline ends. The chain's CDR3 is CASSSGTYEKLFF. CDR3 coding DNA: TGTGCCAGCAGCTCCGGGACTTATGAAAAACTGTTTTTT.

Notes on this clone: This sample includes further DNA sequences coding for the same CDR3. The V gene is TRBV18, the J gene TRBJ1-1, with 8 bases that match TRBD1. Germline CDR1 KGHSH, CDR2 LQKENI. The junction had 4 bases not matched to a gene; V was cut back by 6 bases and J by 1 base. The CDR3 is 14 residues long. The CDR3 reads CASSPGQANTEAFF. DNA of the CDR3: TGTGCCAGCTCCCCGGGACAGGCGAACACTGAAGCTTTCTTT. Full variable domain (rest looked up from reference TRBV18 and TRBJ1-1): NAGVMQNPRHLVRRRGQEARLRCSPMKGHSHVYWYRQLPEEGLKFMVYLQKENIIDESGMPKERFSAEFPKEGPSILRIQQVVRGDSAAYFCASSPGQANTEAFFGQGTRLTVV.

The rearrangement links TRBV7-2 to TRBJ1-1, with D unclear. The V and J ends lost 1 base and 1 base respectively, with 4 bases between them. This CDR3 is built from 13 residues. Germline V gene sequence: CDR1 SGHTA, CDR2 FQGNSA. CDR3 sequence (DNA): TGTGCCAGCAGCTTAGGACAGAACACTGAAGCTTTCTTT. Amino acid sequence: CASSLGQNTEAFF.

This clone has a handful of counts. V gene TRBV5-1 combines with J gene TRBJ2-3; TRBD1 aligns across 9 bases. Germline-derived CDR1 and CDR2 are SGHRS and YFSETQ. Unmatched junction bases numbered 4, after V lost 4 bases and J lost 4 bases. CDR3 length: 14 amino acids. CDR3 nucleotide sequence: TGCGCCAGCAGCGTGGGACAGGGCGCAGATACGCAGTATTTT. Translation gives CASSVGQGADTQYF. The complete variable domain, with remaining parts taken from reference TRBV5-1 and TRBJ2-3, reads KAGVTQTPRYLIKTRGQQVTLSCSPISGHRSVSWYQQTPGQGLQFLFEYFSETQRNKGNFPGRFSGRQFSNSRSEMNVSTLELGDSALYLCASSVGQGADTQYFGPGTRLTVL.

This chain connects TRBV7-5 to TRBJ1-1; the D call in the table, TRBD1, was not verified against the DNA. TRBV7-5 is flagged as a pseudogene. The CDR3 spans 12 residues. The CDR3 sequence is CVRSLGTPEAFF. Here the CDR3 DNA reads TGTGTCAGAAGCCTAGGGACACCCGAAGCTTTCTTT.

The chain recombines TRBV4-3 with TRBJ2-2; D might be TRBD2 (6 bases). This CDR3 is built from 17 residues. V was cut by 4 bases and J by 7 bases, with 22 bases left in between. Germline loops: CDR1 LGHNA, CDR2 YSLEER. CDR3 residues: CASSLSRRTGLDGELFF. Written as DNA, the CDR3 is TGCGCCAGCAGCCTGAGCCGGAGGACGGGACTCGACGGGGAGCTGTTTTTT.

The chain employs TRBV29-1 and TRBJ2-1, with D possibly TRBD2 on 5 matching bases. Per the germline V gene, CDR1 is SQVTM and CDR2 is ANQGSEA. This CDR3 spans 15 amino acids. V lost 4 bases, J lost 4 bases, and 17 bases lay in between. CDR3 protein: CSVAPGLHSYNEQFF. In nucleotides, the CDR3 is TGCAGCGTTGCCCCCGGACTCCACTCATACAATGAGCAGTTCTTC.

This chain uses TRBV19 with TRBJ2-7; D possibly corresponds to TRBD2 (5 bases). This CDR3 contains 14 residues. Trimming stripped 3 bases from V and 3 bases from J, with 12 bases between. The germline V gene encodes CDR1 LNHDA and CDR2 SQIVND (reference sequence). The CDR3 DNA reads TGTGCCAGTAGTATTGGAGGTTGGGTCTACGAGCAGTACGTC. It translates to CASSIGGWVYEQYV.

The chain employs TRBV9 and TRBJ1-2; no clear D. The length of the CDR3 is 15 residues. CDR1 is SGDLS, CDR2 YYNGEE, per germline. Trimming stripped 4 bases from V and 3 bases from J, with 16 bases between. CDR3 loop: CASSTLEASDYGYTF. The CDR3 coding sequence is TGTGCCAGCAGCACCCTGGAGGCGTCAGACTATGGCTACACCTTC.

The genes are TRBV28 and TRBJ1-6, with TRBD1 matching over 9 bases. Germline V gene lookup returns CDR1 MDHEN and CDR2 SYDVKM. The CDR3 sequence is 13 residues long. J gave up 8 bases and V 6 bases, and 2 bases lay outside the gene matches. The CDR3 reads CASSRTGDSPLHF. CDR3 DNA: TGTGCCAGCAGCCGGACAGGGGATTCACCCCTCCACTTT. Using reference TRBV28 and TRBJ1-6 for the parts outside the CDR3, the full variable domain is DVKVTQSSRYLVKRTGEKVFLECVQDMDHENMFWYRQDPGLGLRLIYFSYDVKMKEKGDIPEGYSVSREKKERFSLILESASTNQTSMYLCASSRTGDSPLHFGNGTRLTVT.

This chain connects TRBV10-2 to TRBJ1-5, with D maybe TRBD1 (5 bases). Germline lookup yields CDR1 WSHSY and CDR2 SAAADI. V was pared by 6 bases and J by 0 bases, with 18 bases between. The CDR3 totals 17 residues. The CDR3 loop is CASRAGNLGYSNQPQHF. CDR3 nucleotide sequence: TGCGCCAGCAGAGCAGGGAATTTGGGTTATAGCAATCAGCCCCAGCATTTT.